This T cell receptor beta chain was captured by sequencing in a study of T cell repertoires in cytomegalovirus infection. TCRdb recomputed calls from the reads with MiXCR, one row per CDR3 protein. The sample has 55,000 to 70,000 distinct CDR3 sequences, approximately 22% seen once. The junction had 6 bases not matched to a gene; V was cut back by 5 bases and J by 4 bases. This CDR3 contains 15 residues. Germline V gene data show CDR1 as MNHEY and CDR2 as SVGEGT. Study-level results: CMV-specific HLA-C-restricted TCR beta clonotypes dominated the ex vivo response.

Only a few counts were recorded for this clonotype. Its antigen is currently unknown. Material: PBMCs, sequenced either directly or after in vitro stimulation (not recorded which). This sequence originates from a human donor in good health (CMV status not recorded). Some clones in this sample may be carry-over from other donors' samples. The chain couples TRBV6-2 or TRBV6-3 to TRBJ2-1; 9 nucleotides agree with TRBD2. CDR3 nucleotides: TGTGCCAGCAGTGACGGACTAGCGTCATACAATGAGCAGTTCTTC. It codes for CASSDGLASYNEQFF.